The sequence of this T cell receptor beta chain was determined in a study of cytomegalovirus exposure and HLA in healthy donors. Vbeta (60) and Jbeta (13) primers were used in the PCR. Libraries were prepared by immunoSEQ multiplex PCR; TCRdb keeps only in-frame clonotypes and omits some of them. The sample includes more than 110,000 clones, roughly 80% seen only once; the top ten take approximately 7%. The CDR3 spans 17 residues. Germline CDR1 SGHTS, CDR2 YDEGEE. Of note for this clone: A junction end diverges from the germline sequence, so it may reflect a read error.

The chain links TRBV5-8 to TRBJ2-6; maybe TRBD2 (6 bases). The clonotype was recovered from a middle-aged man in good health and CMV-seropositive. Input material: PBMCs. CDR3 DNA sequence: TGTGCCAGCACCTTGGGGAGGTTTGGCTCTGGGGCCAACGTCCTGACTTTC. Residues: CASTLGRFGSGANVLTF.